Listed below are T cell receptor beta chains from one sample, sequenced in a study of neoadjuvant anti-PD-1 for oral cavity cancer. This table comes from immunoSEQ multiplex PCR, and its TCRdb copy is limited to in-frame clones, with some not included. The repertoire consists of around 67,000 clones, with 86% occurring once and the leading ten covering 2.5% to 3.5%. Sequencing used PBMCs, obtained after nivolumab (anti-PD-1) treatment. These receptors were obtained from a person aged 35-79 years with oral cavity squamous cell carcinoma. Both conserved end residues are part of each CDR3. The order of the fields is D gene, clone size, V gene, J gene, CDR3 protein, CDR3 DNA. A D gene is named only where the DNA matches it firmly. A row's size may be missing; if present it is once, few, many or a size class.

.	.	TRBV6-1	TRBJ2-7	CASSQAGGYEQYF	TGTGCCAGCAGCCAAGCGGGTGGGTACGAGCAGTACTTC
.	.	TRBV10-3	TRBJ2-5	CALRPGGQETQYF	TGTGCCCTGCGGCCCGGAGGGCAAGAGACCCAGTACTTC
TRBD2	.	TRBV7-6	TRBJ2-7	CASTRTSGLYEQYF	TGTGCCAGCACGAGGACTAGCGGATTATACGAGCAGTACTTC
.	once	TRBV5-1	TRBJ1-3	CASSSENSGNTIYF	TGCGCCAGCAGCTCTGAAAACTCTGGAAACACCATATATTTT
TRBD2	.	TRBV11-1	TRBJ2-3	CASSLLLAGYTDTQYF	TGTGCCAGCAGCTTATTACTAGCGGGGTACACAGATACGCAGTATTTT
TRBD2	.	TRBV5-5	TRBJ2-3	CASSFGSSGATDTQYF	TGTGCCAGCAGCTTTGGGTCTAGCGGGGCCACAGATACGCAGTATTTT
.	.	TRBV29-1	TRBJ1-1	CSVRNQYTEAFF	TGCAGCGTTCGGAACCAGTACACTGAAGCTTTCTTT
.	.	TRBV11-2	TRBJ2-7	CASSPIGSYEQYF	TGTGCCAGCAGCCCGATCGGATCCTACGAGCAGTACTTC
TRBD1	.	TRBV6-1	TRBJ1-6	CASRPRTGGPSPLHF	TGTGCCAGCAGGCCTCGGACAGGGGGCCCTTCACCCCTCCACTTT
.	.	TRBV7-9	TRBJ1-1	CASSLALAEAFF	TGTGCCAGCAGCTTAGCCTTGGCTGAAGCTTTCTTT
.	few	TRBV27	TRBJ1-5	CASSLSFSNQPQHF	TGTGCCAGCAGTTTATCCTTTAGCAATCAGCCCCAGCATTTT
TRBD2	once	TRBV28	TRBJ2-7	CASSSLGLAGYEQYF	TGTGCCAGCAGTAGCTTAGGACTAGCGGGCTACGAGCAGTACTTC
.	.	TRBV11-2	TRBJ1-1	CASSLVAGLNTEAFF	TGTGCCAGCAGCTTAGTAGCGGGCCTGAACACTGAAGCTTTCTTT
.	.	TRBV9	TRBJ2-3	CASREGGGTDTQYF	TGTGCCAGCAGGGAGGGGGGAGGCACAGATACGCAGTATTTT
TRBD2	.	TRBV5-1	TRBJ2-5	CASSFGRGAETQYF	TGCGCCAGCAGCTTCGGGCGGGGGGCGGAGACCCAGTACTTC
.	.	TRBV6-1	TRBJ2-2	CASSIKPNTGELFF	TGTGCCAGCAGTATAAAGCCGAACACCGGGGAGCTGTTTTTT
TRBD2	.	TRBV30	TRBJ2-4	CAWSGASGSKNIQYF	TGTGCCTGGAGTGGAGCTAGCGGGAGTAAAAACATTCAGTACTTC
.	.	TRBV5-1	TRBJ1-2	CASSFNGGNYGYTF	TGCGCCAGCAGCTTTAATGGGGGTAACTATGGCTACACCTTC
.	.	TRBV7-3	TRBJ1-5	CASSLGQPQHF	TGTGCCAGCAGCTTAGGTCAGCCCCAGCATTTT
.	.	TRBV10-3	TRBJ1-1	CAISESVLLNTEAFF	TGTGCCATCAGTGAGTCGGTGCTGCTCAATACTGAAGCTTTCTTT
.	.	TRBV19	TRBJ1-2	CASSISVQGIGYTF	TGTGCCAGTAGTATATCGGTACAGGGAATCGGCTACACCTTC
.	.	TRBV6-5	TRBJ1-6	CASSYSNQINSPLHF	TGTGCCAGCAGTTACTCGAATCAGATCAATTCACCCCTCCACTTT
TRBD1	.	TRBV28	TRBJ2-7	CATSGQGGYEQYF	TGTGCCACCTCAGGACAGGGTGGCTACGAGCAGTACTTC
TRBD1	.	TRBV28	TRBJ2-7	CASSPIDRARLDYEQYF	TGTGCCAGCAGTCCGATCGACAGGGCCAGGCTCGACTACGAGCAGTACTTC
.	.	TRBV9	TRBJ2-7	CASSVDPGQADEQYF	TGTGCCAGCAGCGTAGACCCCGGGCAGGCGGACGAGCAGTACTTC
.	once	TRBV7-9	TRBJ2-1	CASSLASRYNEQFF	TGTGCCAGCAGCTTAGCGAGCCGTTACAATGAGCAGTTCTTC
TRBD2	.	TRBV6-4	TRBJ2-3	CASSDLAGAEADTQYF	TGTGCCAGCAGTGACCTAGCGGGAGCTGAAGCAGATACGCAGTATTTT
.	.	TRBV11-2	TRBJ1-1	CASSLNVYGMNTEAFF	TGTGCCAGCAGCTTAAATGTGTACGGAATGAACACTGAAGCTTTCTTT
TRBD1	.	TRBV28	TRBJ2-7	CASSGQGLRRLYEQYF	TGTGCCAGCAGTGGACAGGGCCTGCGAAGACTCTACGAGCAGTACTTC
.	.	TRBV4-1	TRBJ2-3	CASSLSGVGRPTDTQYF	TGCGCCAGCAGCCTATCAGGTGTCGGACGGCCCACAGATACGCAGTATTTT
TRBD2	.	TRBV28	TRBJ2-1	CASSPGWRRAGGPKDEQFF	TGTGCCAGCTCGCCCGGGTGGAGGAGAGCGGGAGGGCCTAAGGATGAGCAGTTCTTC
TRBD1	.	TRBV30	TRBJ2-7	CAWSVMTGGFDEQYF	TGTGCCTGGAGTGTCATGACAGGGGGCTTCGACGAGCAGTACTTC
.	.	TRBV6-5	TRBJ2-5	CASSPGRSLETQYF	TGTGCCAGCAGTCCTGGAAGGAGTTTGGAGACCCAGTACTTC
TRBD2	.	TRBV4-1	TRBJ2-3	CASSERDPDTQYF	TGCGCCAGCAGCGAGCGGGACCCAGATACGCAGTATTTT
.	.	TRBV19	TRBJ2-7	CASQGGGAYEQYF	TGTGCCAGCCAGGGGGGGGGCGCCTACGAGCAGTACTTC
.	once	TRBV27	TRBJ2-7	CASSLGQGRSYEQYF	TGTGCCAGCAGTCTGGGGCAGGGTCGGTCCTACGAGCAGTACTTC
.	.	TRBV6-6	TRBJ1-2	CAVSGNGNYGYTF	TGTGCCGTATCAGGGAATGGGAACTATGGCTACACCTTC
TRBD1	.	TRBV5-4	TRBJ1-2	CASSPDRGFYGYTF	TGTGCCAGCAGCCCGGACAGGGGGTTCTATGGCTACACCTTC
TRBD2	.	TRBV28	TRBJ2-2	CASSFSGGHTGELFF	TGTGCCAGCAGTTTTAGCGGGGGGCACACCGGGGAGCTGTTTTTT
.	.	TRBV28	TRBJ1-1	CASSFGSGGMAEAFF	TGTGCCAGCAGTTTTGGCAGCGGGGGGATGGCTGAAGCTTTCTTT
.	.	TRBV27	TRBJ2-7	CASSLWGVPYYEQYF	TGTGCCAGCAGTTTGTGGGGGGTGCCCTACTACGAGCAGTACTTC
.	.	TRBV27	TRBJ2-1	CASSFGQLEYNEQFF	TGTGCCAGCAGTTTCGGGCAGTTGGAGTACAATGAGCAGTTCTTC
.	.	TRBV18	TRBJ1-6	CASSPRNDNSPLHF	TGTGCCAGCTCACCACGGAACGATAATTCACCCCTCCACTTT
.	.	TRBV14	TRBJ1-3	CASSQGKLGTAGRNTIYF	TGTGCCAGCAGCCAAGGGAAGTTGGGGACCGCGGGTAGAAACACCATATATTTT
.	.	TRBV10-3	TRBJ2-7	CAISESLWVAYGGTARDSYEQYF	TGTGCCATCAGTGAGTCGTTGTGGGTAGCTTACGGGGGAACGGCCAGGGACTCCTACGAGCAGTACTTC
.	.	TRBV5-4	TRBJ1-2	CAGSRTGYGYTF	TGTGCCGGATCGAGGACCGGCTATGGCTACACCTTC
.	.	TRBV20-1	TRBJ1-1	CSAQKSTEAFF	TGCAGTGCCCAAAAGAGCACTGAAGCTTTCTTT
.	.	TRBV7-8	TRBJ2-5	CASSPSRFQETQYF	TGTGCCAGCAGCCCCAGTAGGTTCCAAGAGACCCAGTACTTC
.	.	TRBV5-1	TRBJ1-2	CASSLAVEPYGYTF	TGCGCCAGCAGCTTGGCCGTGGAACCCTATGGCTACACCTTC
.	.	TRBV9	TRBJ1-1	CASSVQQLTEAFF	TGTGCCAGCAGCGTACAACAGCTCACTGAAGCTTTCTTT
TRBD1	once	TRBV29-1	TRBJ2-1	CSVEDRGTGGNYNEQFF	TGCAGCGTTGAAGATAGAGGGACAGGGGGGAATTACAATGAGCAGTTCTTC
.	.	TRBV11-2	TRBJ2-7	CASSLVALAYEQYF	TGTGCCAGCAGCTTAGTGGCACTCGCCTACGAGCAGTACTTC
.	.	TRBV2	TRBJ2-1	CASSLSYVFVSNEQFF	TGTGCCAGCAGTTTGAGCTACGTATTCGTGTCCAATGAGCAGTTCTTC
.	.	TRBV30	TRBJ2-5	CAWSLYGASWLKVETQYF	TGTGCCTGGAGCCTCTATGGGGCTAGCTGGTTGAAGGTGGAGACCCAGTACTTC
.	.	TRBV7-9	TRBJ1-2	CASSQDANYGYTF	TGTGCCAGCAGTCAAGACGCTAACTATGGCTACACCTTC
.	once	TRBV29-1	TRBJ1-3	CSVSGPGNTIYF	TGCAGCGTTTCGGGGCCCGGAAACACCATATATTTT
TRBD2	.	TRBV9	TRBJ2-5	CASSSGLVLVETQYF	TGTGCCAGCAGCTCCGGACTAGTCCTTGTCGAGACCCAGTACTTC
TRBD2	.	TRBV7-9	TRBJ2-1	CASSLGAGDYNEQFF	TGTGCCAGCAGCTTAGGAGCGGGAGACTACAATGAGCAGTTCTTC